This T cell receptor beta chain comes out of a study of cytomegalovirus exposure and HLA in healthy donors. CDR3 length: 14 amino acids. The trim removed 7 bases at V and 5 bases at J, leaving 6 bases unmatched. CDR1 and CDR2 from the germline V gene are MNHNS and SASEGT. Both 60 Vbeta primers and 13 Jbeta primers went into the PCR. The repertoire was sequenced with immunoSEQ multiplex PCR; TCRdb's copy has only in-frame clones and lacks some. The repertoire holds roughly 160,000 clones, with 75% to 90% as singletons. This receptor was identified in a man aged 25 to 40 in good health and CMV-seronegative. The chain links TRBV6-1 to TRBJ2-7; 12 nucleotides match TRBD1. The sample taken for sequencing was PBMCs. In nucleotides, the CDR3 is TGTGCCAGCAACGATGGGGACAGGGGGCACGAGCAGTACTTC. It yields the protein CASNDGDRGHEQYF.